Presented here are 10 T cell receptor beta chains from one specimen sequenced in a study of PD-1 blockade in classical Hodgkin lymphoma. Assay: immunoSEQ multiplex PCR; the TCRdb copy retains only in-frame clones and omits some. This table has about 17,000 clones, 60% to 75% appearing once. Specified time point: cycle 4 day 1 (C4D1), after around six weeks of nivolumab. Each patient experienced a relapse that followed autologous stem cell transplantation, and brentuximab vedotin exposure varied. This material consisted of peripheral blood mononuclear cells (PBMCs), taken before the fourth cycle of nivolumab. The receptor source for this set is a human donor with classical Hodgkin lymphoma.

The chain has TRBV27 and TRBJ2-3; D may correspond to TRBD1 or TRBD2 (5 bases each). Germline values: CDR1 MNHEY, CDR2 SMNVEV (reference sequence). Between the trimmed V and J ends, which lost 6 bases and 1 base, there was a span of 8 bases. CDR3 length equals 13 residues. The CDR3 sequence is CASRLGGTDTQYF. The CDR3 bases are TGTGCCAGCAGACTAGGGGGCACAGATACGCAGTATTTT.

The V call is TRBV27, the J call TRBJ2-7, with a weak D call TRBD2 (6 bases). The V end lost 2 bases, the J end lost 2 bases, and 10 bases lay between the germline ends. Germline CDR1 MNHEY, CDR2 SMNVEV (reference sequence). This CDR3 has 14 residues. CDR3 nucleotide sequence: TGTGCCAGCAGTTTAGGAGGGCCCGCCTACGAGCAGTACTTC. It is translated as CASSLGGPAYEQYF.

The V call is TRBV2, the J call TRBJ1-5, with unresolved D. The germline CDR1 and CDR2 sequences are SNHLY and FYNNEI. The CDR3 loop spans 13 amino acids. V was cut by 6 bases and J by 0 bases, with 6 bases left in between. The CDR3 coding sequence is TGTGCCAGCAGGACCTTTAGCAATCAGCCCCAGCATTTT. It translates to CASRTFSNQPQHF.

In this sample, this clone turned up a few times. The V call is TRBV30, the J call TRBJ1-1; no firm D call. Germline loops: CDR1 GTSNPN, CDR2 SVGIG (reference sequence). The V and J ends lost 4 bases and 1 base respectively, with 16 bases between them. This CDR3 region has 15 residues. CDR3 nucleotide sequence: TGTGCCTGGAAACGCTTCGGACGGACGAACACTGAAGCTTTCTTT. Its translation is CAWKRFGRTNTEAFF.

This chain joins TRBV29-1 and TRBJ2-7; 8 bases map to TRBD1. Unmatched junction bases numbered 10, after V lost 7 bases and J lost 5 bases. Germline CDR1 is SQVTM and CDR2 is ANQGSEA. CDR3 length: 13 residues. The CDR3 spells CSGRRQGSDEQYF. The DNA for the CDR3 is TGCAGCGGGCGGCGACAGGGGAGCGACGAGCAGTACTTC.

This clone was detected only once. The chain is built from TRBV9 and TRBJ2-2; 7 bases agree with TRBD1. Germline-derived CDR1 and CDR2 are SGDLS and YYNGEE. Trimming took 4 bases from V and 8 from J; bases not matched to a gene: 11. The CDR3 spans 15 residues. The DNA of the CDR3 is TGTGCCAGCAGCCGGACAGGCCTGATAGCAGGGGAGCTGTTTTTT. Protein product: CASSRTGLIAGELFF.

The sample holds a few counts of this clone. The chain has TRBV30 and TRBJ2-3; D is uncertain. The V end was cut by 2 bases, the J end by 3 bases, with 12 bases between. CDR3 length: 14 amino acids. CDR1 is GTSNPN and CDR2 is SVGIG in the germline V gene (reference sequence). This CDR3 is CAWSLTRKTDTQYF. The CDR3 DNA is TGTGCCTGGAGTCTCACCAGGAAAACAGATACGCAGTATTTT.

This clone was picked up a small number of times. CDR3 nucleotides: TGTGCCAGCAGTTCAACTAGCGGGAGGGCCTACGAGCAGTACTTC. Encoded protein: CASSSTSGRAYEQYF. The chain recombines TRBV2 with TRBJ2-7; 13 nucleotides agree with TRBD2. V trimming: 5 bases; J trimming: 2 bases; junction bases outside the gene matches: 3. CDR1 and CDR2 (germline): SNHLY, FYNNEI. The CDR3 totals 15 residues. Full variable domain (outside the CDR3, taken from reference TRBV2 and TRBJ2-7): EPEVTQTPSHQVTQMGQEVILRCVPISNHLYFYWYRQILGQKVEFLVSFYNNEISEKSEIFDDQFSVERPDGSNFTLKIRSTKLEDSAMYFCASSSTSGRAYEQYFGPGTRLTVT.

This clone has only a few counts. The gene calls are TRBV5-6 and TRBJ1-5; D gene unclear. The germline V gene has CDR1 SGHDT and CDR2 YYEEEE. The length of the CDR3 is 12 residues. V lost 4 bases and J 4 bases, leaving 6 bases between the germline ends. The CDR3 loop reads CASSLSNQPQHF. The CDR3 DNA is TGTGCCAGCAGCCTGAGTAATCAGCCCCAGCATTTT.

The rearrangement links TRBV2 to TRBJ2-7, with a weak D call TRBD2 (5 bases). The CDR3 consists of 13 residues. Trimming cost V 6 bases and J 3 bases, with 12 bases left between them. Germline V CDR1 and CDR2: SNHLY, FYNNEI. Written as DNA, the CDR3 is TGTGCCAGCAGCGAGGGCCTTCTCTACGAGCAGTACTTC. Encoded protein: CASSEGLLYEQYF.